Each of the 21 T cell receptor beta chains below was sequenced from the same sample in a study of blood T cells in healthy people across ages. Through a sample-barcoded 5' primer and a J-beta primer mix, a second PCR was run for roughly 7 to 11 cycles. TCRdb re-analysed the 5' RACE reads in MiXCR, keeping a single row per CDR3 protein. The sample carries around 2 million distinct CDR3 sequences, about two fifths recorded once. The sequencing input was blood. Receptors originate from a human donor in good health.

The chain combines TRBV7-2 with TRBJ1-2; 8 nucleotides align to TRBD1. V dropped 6 bases and J dropped 4; count of bases not matched to a gene: 4. The CDR3 is made up of 13 amino acids. Germline lookup yields CDR1 SGHTA and CDR2 FQGNSA. The CDR3 loop is CASRTQGAYGYTF. As DNA, the CDR3 is TGTGCCAGCAGAACTCAGGGGGCCTATGGCTACACCTTC.

This clonotype has a handful of counts. The rearrangement links TRBV20-1 to TRBJ1-6; 9 bases match TRBD1. The V and J ends lost 5 bases and 7 bases, in that order; junction bases with no gene match: 3. Germline CDR1 and CDR2: DFQATT and SNEGSKA (reference sequence). CDR3 length equals 13 residues. The CDR3 loop reads CSAQGQGNSPLHF. The CDR3 nucleotides are TGCAGTGCTCAGGGACAGGGCAATTCACCCCTCCACTTT.

The chain uses TRBV4-1 and TRBJ2-1, with 7 bases identical to TRBD2. This CDR3 is 16 amino acids long. The germline gives CDR1 MGHRA, CDR2 YSYEKL. The J segment lost 5 bases and the V segment lost 6 bases, leaving 13 bases of the junction unmatched. CDR3 loop: CASRLTPGLTNNEQFF. The CDR3, as DNA: TGCGCCAGCAGACTAACTCCGGGACTAACCAACAATGAGCAGTTCTTC.

This chain connects TRBV3-1 to TRBJ1-2, with a tentative D call TRBD1 (5 bases). Trimming left V 1 base short and J 10 bases short, with 13 bases between. The CDR3 loop spans 13 amino acids. CDR1 is LGHDT and CDR2 is YNNKEL in the germline V gene (reference sequence). CDR3: CASSQATVSAYTF. CDR3 nucleotide sequence: TGTGCCAGCAGCCAAGCGACAGTGTCAGCCTACACCTTC. Full variable domain (rest looked up from reference TRBV3-1 and TRBJ1-2): DTAVSQTPKYLVTQMGNDKSIKCEQNLGHDTMYWYKQDSKKFLKIMFSYNNKELIINETVPNRFSPKSPDKAHLNLHINSLELGDSAVYFCASSQATVSAYTFGSGTRLTVV.

The chain carries TRBV7-2 and TRBJ2-7; D could derive from TRBD1 or TRBD2 (5 bases each). The tail of the sequence fits TRBJ2-5 better, so the J call may be wrong. There are 14 residues in the CDR3. CDR1 is SGHTA and CDR2 is FQGNSA in the germline V gene. The CDR3 sequence: CASSLVGDGGTQYF. CDR3 DNA sequence: TGTGCCAGCAGCTTAGTCGGGGACGGAGGGACCCAGTACTTC.

The chain carries TRBV7-2 and TRBJ2-4, with D perhaps matching TRBD2 (6 bases). The DNA end is more similar to TRBJ2-7, so the J call may be wrong. CDR1 is SGHTA, CDR2 FQGNSA, per germline. The CDR3 is made up of 14 amino acids. The CDR3 nucleotides read TGTGCCAGCAGCTTATTACCGGGAGTCTACGAGCAGTACTTC. Protein product: CASSLLPGVYEQYF.

The chain employs TRBV5-1 and TRBJ2-5, with 7 positions matching TRBD2. The CDR3 length is 15 residues. The V and J ends lost 5 bases and 1 base, in that order; junction bases with no gene match: 8. The germline V gene has CDR1 SGHRS and CDR2 YFSETQ. The DNA of the CDR3 is TGCGCCAGCAGGGTTCTAGCGGCGTCCCAAGAGACCCAGTACTTC. Translation gives CASRVLAASQETQYF.

This clonotype has a handful of counts. CDR3 region: CASNLPPGQGNYGYTF. The CDR3, as DNA: TGTGCCAGCAACTTACCTCCGGGACAGGGGAACTATGGCTACACCTTC. V and J are TRBV28 and TRBJ1-2; 10 bases match TRBD1. V shed 7 bases and J 2 bases; nucleotides not matched to a gene: 10. This CDR3 is 16 amino acids long. CDR1 is MDHEN, CDR2 SYDVKM, per germline.

In this sample, this clonotype turned up a few times. V gene TRBV4-3 combines with J gene TRBJ2-7; TRBD2 aligns across 9 bases. V was clipped by 1 base and J by 0 bases; unmatched bases: 4. This CDR3 region has 16 residues. Per germline, CDR1 LGHNA and CDR2 YSLEER. CDR3 amino acids: CASSQVGGGGSYEQYF. DNA for the CDR3: TGCGCCAGCAGCCAAGTGGGCGGGGGGGGCTCCTACGAGCAGTACTTC.

This clonotype occurred a few times. V gene TRBV28 combines with J gene TRBJ1-2; D unresolved. The ends were cut back, 6 bases at V and 3 bases at J, with 20 bases in the middle. Germline assignment: CDR1 MDHEN and CDR2 SYDVKM. The CDR3 is 16 amino acids. For the CDR3, the DNA is TGTGCCAGCAGCCCTTTCTTCGACGGGGAAGACTATGGCTACACCTTC. Translating gives CASSPFFDGEDYGYTF.

In its sample, this clonotype was seen a few times. This chain connects TRBV11-2 to TRBJ2-5; no definite D call. The V gene's germline CDR1 is SGHAT and CDR2 FQNNGV. With 3 bases removed from V and 2 bases from J, the gap between germline ends came to 13 bases. The length of the CDR3 is 15 residues. CDR3 sequence: CASSFHSRIQETQYF. In DNA, the CDR3 is TGTGCCAGCAGCTTTCATAGCAGAATACAAGAGACCCAGTACTTC.

This sequence joins TRBV29-1 and TRBJ1-2; D gene uncertain. Germline CDR1 is SQVTM and CDR2 is ANQGSEA. This CDR3 is built from 16 residues. Trimming took 3 bases from V and 8 from J, leaving 25 bases between them. This CDR3 reads CSVELLVEEGWVGYTF. CDR3 nucleotides: TGCAGCGTTGAGTTATTGGTGGAGGAGGGTTGGGTAGGCTACACCTTC.

J is TRBJ1-1 and V is TRBV20-1; D is possibly TRBD1 (5 bases). The V gene's germline CDR1 is DFQATT and CDR2 SNEGSKA (reference sequence). CDR3 size: 13 residues. V gave up 6 bases and J gave up 5 bases, with 16 bases separating them. For the CDR3, the DNA is TGCAGTGCGAGACAGCCAACGGGTACTGAAGCTTTCTTT. Protein product: CSARQPTGTEAFF.

The V gene is TRBV7-2, the J gene TRBJ1-1; 8 bases fit TRBD1. The CDR3 sequence is 15 residues long. Losses at the gene ends were 7 bases for V and 2 bases for J; bases not matched to a gene: 9. Germline lookup yields CDR1 SGHTA and CDR2 FQGNSA. CDR3 DNA sequence: TGTGCCAGCACCAAAAGGACAGGGCGCAACACTGAAGCTTTCTTT. Translation gives CASTKRTGRNTEAFF.

V is TRBV4-3 and J is TRBJ2-1; D perhaps matches TRBD1 (6 bases). The CDR3 runs 16 residues. The V and J ends lost 3 bases and 2 bases respectively, with 14 bases between them. CDR1 LGHNA and CDR2 YSLEER come from the germline V gene. CDR3 protein: CASSHSDNRAYNEQFF. CDR3 bases: TGCGCCAGCAGCCATTCAGATAACAGGGCCTACAATGAGCAGTTCTTC.

The rearrangement joins TRBV24-1 to TRBJ2-3; D could derive from TRBD1 or TRBD2 (5 bases each). V was shortened by 4 bases and J by 2 bases, with 12 bases between the two germline ends. This CDR3 region has 15 residues. The germline V gene encodes CDR1 KGHDR and CDR2 SFDVKD. CDR3 region: CATSDRDGYTDTQYF. Written as DNA, the CDR3 is TGTGCCACCAGTGACCGGGACGGCTACACAGATACGCAGTATTTT.

The rearrangement uses TRBV3-1 and TRBJ2-5; tentatively, D is TRBD1 or TRBD2 (5 bases each). V dropped 8 bases and J dropped 4 bases, with 35 bases sitting between them. The germline CDR1 and CDR2 sequences are LGHDT and YNNKEL (reference sequence). The CDR3 sequence is 20 residues long. The CDR3 sequence is CASSPGIRVSDRGFSETQYF. CDR3 coding DNA: TGTGCCAGCTCACCGGGGATCCGAGTTTCTGACAGAGGGTTTTCAGAGACCCAGTACTTC.

This clonotype has only a few counts. This chain joins TRBV7-2 and TRBJ2-7, with TRBD2 matching over 11 bases. CDR1 is SGHTA and CDR2 is FQGNSA in the germline V gene. Trimming cost V 4 bases and J 2 bases; bases outside gene matches: 10. CDR3 size: 17 residues. The CDR3 loop reads CASSSPGTSGPTYEQYF. In nucleotides, the CDR3 is TGTGCCAGCAGCTCCCCCGGGACTAGCGGACCGACCTACGAGCAGTACTTC.

The gene calls are TRBV25-1 and TRBJ2-3; D possibly corresponds to TRBD2 (5 bases). Germline CDR1 is MGHDK and CDR2 is SYGVNS. The CDR3 runs 16 residues. The V and J ends lost 4 bases and 7 bases respectively, with 21 bases between them. The CDR3 loop is CASSVSGQAEKYTQYF. The CDR3 DNA follows: TGTGCCAGCAGTGTCAGCGGCCAGGCCGAGAAGTATACGCAGTATTTT.

With respect to this clonotype: A junction boundary mismatches the germline segment, possibly from a read error. The chain combines TRBV11-2 with TRBJ1-2; possibly TRBD1 for D (5 bases). The length of the CDR3 is 13 residues. The germline CDR1 and CDR2 sequences are SGHAT and FQNNGV. CDR3 in DNA: TGTGCCAGCGGCTTTTCCGGGACTTCGGGCTACACCTTC. Protein: CASGFSGTSGYTF.

This clonotype was seen only a few times. This chain connects TRBV5-1 to TRBJ2-6; D remains ambiguous. V lost 2 bases to trimming and J lost 1 base, with 13 bases between them. From germline, CDR1 is SGHRS and CDR2 YFSETQ. The CDR3 length is 17 residues. Here the CDR3 DNA reads TGCGCCAGCAGCTTATTGGCGGCCTTATCTGGGGCCAACGTCCTGACTTTC. As protein: CASSLLAALSGANVLTF.